Below are 14 T cell receptor beta chains sequenced from a single sample in a study of blood T cell repertoires in COVID-19. The protocol was immunoSEQ multiplex PCR, while the TCRdb copy is restricted to in-frame clones and leaves out a portion. The table has around 200,000 clones, approximately 84% seen once. Material for sequencing was peripheral blood. Receptors originate from a woman aged 80 or over with acute or convalescent COVID-19.

This clone has a handful of counts. J is TRBJ1-1 and V is TRBV18; D not certain. The CDR3 length is 15 residues. The V end lost 3 bases, the J end lost 6 bases, and 17 bases lay between the germline ends. CDR1 and CDR2 (germline): KGHSH, LQKENI. The CDR3 DNA reads as TGTGCCAGCTCACCCACAAACCGCTTCCCGCCTGAAGCTTTCTTT. Protein: CASSPTNRFPPEAFF. Full variable domain (outside the CDR3, taken from reference TRBV18 and TRBJ1-1): NAGVMQNPRHLVRRRGQEARLRCSPMKGHSHVYWYRQLPEEGLKFMVYLQKENIIDESGMPKERFSAEFPKEGPSILRIQQVVRGDSAAYFCASSPTNRFPPEAFFGQGTRLTVV.

The rearrangement joins TRBV7-3 to TRBJ2-6; D perhaps matches TRBD1 (6 bases). The CDR3 length is 16 residues. Trimming left V 6 bases short and J 0 bases short, with 12 bases between. Per germline, CDR1 SGHTA and CDR2 FQGTGA. CDR3 loop: CASRRDTYSGANVLTF. For the CDR3, the DNA is TGTGCCAGCAGGAGGGACACTTACTCTGGGGCCAACGTCCTGACTTTC.

This chain connects TRBV18 to TRBJ2-3; TRBD2 matches at 9 bases. Germline V gene sequence: CDR1 KGHSH, CDR2 LQKENI. The CDR3 length is 14 residues. Trimming cost V 9 bases and J 2 bases; bases outside gene matches: 6. As DNA, the CDR3 is TGTGCCAGTTCCGGGACTAGCCTCACAGATACGCAGTATTTT. It encodes CASSGTSLTDTQYF.

This sequence joins TRBV19 and TRBJ2-5, with D perhaps matching TRBD2 (6 bases). Trimming pared 3 bases from V and 0 bases from J, leaving 14 bases between. CDR1 is LNHDA, CDR2 SQIVND, per germline (reference sequence). This CDR3 is 16 amino acids long. In DNA form, the CDR3 reads TGTGCCAGTAGTATCGGAGGGGCCGGGTACCAAGAGACCCAGTACTTC. It codes for CASSIGGAGYQETQYF.

The J gene is TRBJ2-3, the V gene TRBV28, with 10 bases lining up with TRBD2. The CDR3 is 14 amino acids. J lost 6 bases, V lost 6 bases, and 6 bases had no gene match. Germline assignment: CDR1 MDHEN and CDR2 SYDVKM. This CDR3 reads CASRLAGSRDTQYF. The CDR3 region has the DNA TGTGCCAGCAGACTAGCGGGGAGTAGGGATACGCAGTATTTT.

The gene calls are TRBV18 and TRBJ1-4, with TRBD1 as a possible D gene (5 bases). This CDR3 has 15 residues. Germline CDR1 is KGHSH and CDR2 is LQKENI. V was cut by 3 bases and J by 5 bases, with 13 bases left in between. DNA for the CDR3: TGTGCCAGCTCACCCTCCCTGGGGCCGAATGAAAAACTGTTTTTT. Amino acid sequence: CASSPSLGPNEKLFF.

V gene TRBV23-1 combines with J gene TRBJ2-7, with D maybe TRBD2 (6 bases). TRBV23-1 is marked as an open reading frame, function uncertain. The CDR3 is made up of 16 amino acids. Trimming took 9 bases from V and 2 from J, leaving 23 bases between them. The CDR3 loop is CARVDGRRASAYEQYF. CDR3 DNA: TGCGCCAGAGTGGATGGACGGAGGGCAAGTGCCTACGAGCAGTACTTC.

V gene TRBV7-9 combines with J gene TRBJ1-6, with D perhaps TRBD1 (5 bases). This CDR3 has 13 amino acids. Germline V CDR1 and CDR2: SEHNR, FQNEAQ (reference sequence). The CDR3 nucleotides are TGTGCGGGCGGGGGGGATTATAATTCACCCCTCCACTTT. It is translated as CAGGGDYNSPLHF.

This sequence joins TRBV7-2 and TRBJ1-2; D is uncertain. Germline loops: CDR1 SGHTA, CDR2 FQGNSA. The CDR3 is made up of 15 amino acids. The V end lost 4 bases, the J end lost 4 bases, and 16 bases lay between the germline ends. The CDR3 sequence is CASSSEGGRLYGYTF. CDR3 nucleotide sequence: TGTGCCAGCAGCTCCGAGGGTGGGAGACTCTATGGCTACACCTTC.

This chain links TRBV6-2 or TRBV6-3 with TRBJ2-1; 7 bases are shared with TRBD2. CDR3 size: 16 residues. Trimming took 0 bases from V and 5 from J; bases not matched to a gene: 7. CDR1 and CDR2 (germline): MNHEY, SVGEGT. The CDR3 loop is CASSYSAQRGHNEQFF. Here the CDR3 DNA reads TGTGCCAGCAGTTACTCTGCCCAGCGGGGCCACAATGAGCAGTTCTTC.

This clone appeared once. The chain uses TRBV6-4 and TRBJ2-1; perhaps TRBD2 as D (6 bases). V was cut by 5 bases and J by 5 bases, with 16 bases left in between. Germline-derived CDR1 and CDR2 are MRHNA and SNTAGT. The CDR3 has 15 residues. The CDR3 sequence: CASSHPGLENNEQFF. The CDR3, as DNA: TGTGCCAGCAGTCACCCGGGACTGGAGAACAATGAGCAGTTCTTC.

The chain couples TRBV7-9 to TRBJ2-3; 7 nucleotides align to TRBD1. The CDR3 has 15 amino acids. The V segment lost 5 bases and the J segment 2 bases; nucleotides outside the gene matches: 7. CDR1 and CDR2 (germline): SEHNR, FQNEAQ (reference sequence). The CDR3 DNA is TGTGCCAGCAGCCGCAACAGGGGTATCACAGATACGCAGTATTTT. Amino acids: CASSRNRGITDTQYF.

The V call is TRBV7-3, the J call TRBJ2-3; 9 nucleotides agree with TRBD2. Germline values: CDR1 SGHTA, CDR2 FQGTGA. The CDR3 covers 18 residues. V was clipped by 3 bases and J by 0 bases; unmatched bases: 10. This CDR3 is CASSFHPLTSGSTDTQYF. The CDR3 DNA follows: TGTGCCAGCAGCTTTCACCCCCTTACTAGCGGGAGCACAGATACGCAGTATTTT. Full variable domain (remainder filled in from reference TRBV7-3 and TRBJ2-3): GAGVSQTPSNKVTEKGKYVELRCDPISGHTALYWYRQSLGQGPEFLIYFQGTGAADDSGLPNDRFFAVRPEGSVSTLKIQRTERGDSAVYLCASSFHPLTSGSTDTQYFGPGTRLTVL.

This chain's CDR3 is CATQRQIRTTEAFF. The CDR3 bases are TGTGCCACCCAAAGACAGATAAGGACCACTGAAGCTTTCTTT. The V and J genes are TRBV2 and TRBJ1-1; a possible D gene is TRBD1 (5 bases). The germline gives CDR1 SNHLY, CDR2 FYNNEI. Trimming removed 10 bases from V and 4 bases from J, with 19 bases in between. CDR3 length equals 14 residues.